The 20 T cell receptor beta chains below all came from one sample that was sequenced in a study of CD8 T cells in ankylosing spondylitis (TCRdb year 2017). Library preparation employed 5' RACE. The sample was run on an Illumina HiSeq 2500. TCRdb reprocessing: public reads trimmed at Q25 with fastp, clones called with MiXCR, in-frame beta chains kept. Rows with one shared CDR3 protein collapse into an entry with the most common genes and DNA. The sample contains fewer than 400,000 distinct CDR3 sequences, under 15% of them found a single time. 0.95% to 1.4% of the sample lies in the top ten. Sequenced sample: blood, either unsorted or a sorted T cell fraction (not recorded which). All receptors come from a male donor with ankylosing spondylitis or in good health (not recorded which).

The chain is built from TRBV7-6 and TRBJ2-5; perhaps TRBD2 as D (6 bases). The V gene lost 0 bases and the J gene lost 5 bases, with 13 bases spanning the gap. There are 15 residues in the CDR3. Germline CDR1 and CDR2: SGHVS and FNYEAQ. The CDR3 reads CASSLARERKETQYF. Written as DNA, the CDR3 is TGTGCCAGCAGCTTAGCACGGGAGCGAAAGGAGACCCAGTACTTC.

The V gene is TRBV6-1, the J gene TRBJ2-3, with 11 bases lining up with TRBD2. J lost 1 base, V lost 6 bases, and 9 bases had no gene match. Germline values: CDR1 MNHNS, CDR2 SASEGT. The CDR3 length is 17 residues. CDR3 amino acids: CASSRGLAGGRTDTQYF. DNA of the CDR3: TGTGCCAGCAGCCGAGGACTAGCGGGCGGGCGCACAGATACGCAGTATTTT.

Only a few counts were recorded for this clonotype. This sequence joins TRBV20-1 and TRBJ1-2; D might be TRBD1 (5 bases). V was pared by 6 bases and J by 6 bases, with 14 bases between. CDR1 and CDR2 from the germline V gene are DFQATT and SNEGSKA (reference sequence). There are 12 residues in the CDR3. The CDR3: CSALGQDDGYTF. The CDR3 bases are TGCAGTGCCCTGGGGCAGGACGATGGCTACACCTTC.

The chain carries TRBV27 and TRBJ2-6, with D possibly being TRBD1 (7 bases). The germline V gene encodes CDR1 MNHEY and CDR2 SMNVEV (reference sequence). The V end lost 4 bases, the J end lost 2 bases, and 21 bases lay between the germline ends. This CDR3 contains 19 residues. CDR3 sequence (DNA): TGTGCCAGCAGTTATGTGGGTGGAGGAGGGGGCACTGGGGCCAACGTCCTGACTTTC. Translating it yields CASSYVGGGGGTGANVLTF.

This clonotype appeared a few times. The V gene is TRBV12-3 or TRBV12-4, the J gene TRBJ2-3, with D possibly matching TRBD1 (6 bases). V was trimmed by 5 bases and J by 2 bases, leaving 11 bases between them. The CDR3 length is 14 residues. In nucleotides, the CDR3 is TGTGCCAGCAGTCAGAGACAGGTCACAGATACGCAGTATTTT. Its protein is CASSQRQVTDTQYF.

The chain joins TRBV12-3 or TRBV12-4 to TRBJ1-2, with D possibly matching TRBD1 (6 bases). The CDR3 is 16 residues long. V dropped 5 bases and J dropped 8 bases, with 24 bases sitting between them. The CDR3 is CASSTLGPPPRGGYTF. The CDR3 DNA follows: TGTGCCAGCAGTACTTTGGGCCCTCCACCAAGGGGGGGCTACACCTTC.

This clonotype occurred many times. The rearrangement links TRBV3-1 to TRBJ2-1; D call uncertain. Germline CDR1 and CDR2: LGHDT and YNNKEL (reference sequence). The CDR3 loop spans 13 amino acids. The V end lost 1 base, the J end lost 10 bases, and 11 bases lay between the germline ends. CDR3 nucleotides: TGTGCCAGCAGCCAAGCTGTCCCCGGCGAGCAGTTCTTC. It codes for CASSQAVPGEQFF.

This clonotype was counted a few times. The chain couples TRBV7-9 to TRBJ1-5; D not resolved. Trimming cost V 2 bases and J 0 bases, with 2 bases left between them. Germline assignment: CDR1 SEHNR and CDR2 FQNEAQ (reference sequence). The CDR3 runs to 13 residues. CDR3 DNA: TGTGCCAGCAGCTTACATAGCAATCAGCCCCAGCATTTT. As protein: CASSLHSNQPQHF.

This rearrangement joins TRBV27 to TRBJ2-3; D is perhaps TRBD2 (5 bases). CDR1 and CDR2 from the germline V gene are MNHEY and SMNVEV (reference sequence). Trimming removed 6 bases at V and 0 bases at J, with 10 bases between. This CDR3 region has 14 residues. CDR3 bases: TGTGCCAGCAGCCCCGACTATAGCACAGATACGCAGTATTTT. Translation: CASSPDYSTDTQYF.

This clonotype was detected a few times. The chain links TRBV12-3 or TRBV12-4 to TRBJ2-5; D perhaps matches TRBD2 (5 bases). There are 14 residues in the CDR3. The V gene lost 4 bases and the J gene lost 5 bases, with 14 bases spanning the gap. In DNA, the CDR3 is TGTGCCAGCAGTTCCGGGAATCTCGGGGAGACCCAGTACTTC. Protein sequence: CASSSGNLGETQYF.

The chain is built from TRBV24-1 and TRBJ2-1, with 9 nucleotides matching TRBD2. Germline lookup yields CDR1 KGHDR and CDR2 SFDVKD. The CDR3 length is 17 residues. V lost 4 bases, J lost 6 bases, and 12 bases stayed unmatched. CDR3 sequence: CATSDRYRAGGPNEQFF. The DNA of the CDR3 is TGTGCCACCAGTGACCGATATAGGGCGGGAGGGCCCAATGAGCAGTTCTTC.

This sequence joins TRBV12-5 and TRBJ1-2; 9 bases are a match to TRBD1. Trimming at V came to 0 bases and at J to 0 bases, leaving 8 bases not matched to a gene. The CDR3 consists of 18 residues. Germline V lookup: CDR1 LGHNT, CDR2 FRNRAP. The CDR3 reads CASGLVLTRQGANYGYTF. The CDR3 coding sequence is TGTGCTAGTGGTTTGGTACTTACCCGACAGGGGGCTAACTATGGCTACACCTTC.

The sample holds many counts of this clonotype. The rearrangement links TRBV5-1 to TRBJ1-5; D is undetermined. CDR3 length equals 13 residues. V lost 1 base and J 7 bases, leaving 9 bases between the germline ends. Per germline, CDR1 SGHRS and CDR2 YFSETQ. DNA for the CDR3: TGCGCCAGCAGCTTGATTCCGGGCCAGCCCCAGCATTTT. It encodes CASSLIPGQPQHF.

This clonotype was detected only a few times. CDR3 nucleotides: TGCGCCAGCAGCTTGTACGGGGGAGTATCGACCGGGGAGCTGTTTTTT. It encodes CASSLYGGVSTGELFF. The gene calls are TRBV5-1 and TRBJ2-2; D might be TRBD2 (6 bases). The CDR3 is made up of 16 amino acids. CDR1 is SGHRS and CDR2 is YFSETQ in the germline V gene. V gave up 1 base and J gave up 5 bases, with 15 bases separating them.

This clonotype occurred a few times. The V call is TRBV19, the J call TRBJ2-4; D call uncertain. The CDR3 length is 15 residues. Looked up from germline, CDR1 is LNHDA and CDR2 is SQIVND (reference sequence). V gave up 3 bases and J gave up 2 bases, with 11 bases separating them. The CDR3 reads CASSMGGRPKNIQYF. CDR3 nucleotides: TGTGCCAGTAGTATGGGCGGTCGGCCCAAAAACATTCAGTACTTC.

This clonotype was seen more than once but under ten times. J is TRBJ1-1 and V is TRBV10-3; 10 nucleotides align to TRBD1. J was trimmed by 1 base and V by 6 bases; bases with no gene match: 2. The CDR3 runs to 14 residues. From germline, CDR1 is ENHRY and CDR2 SYGVKD. The DNA of the CDR3 is TGTGCCATCAGGACAGGGGGCCCGAACACTGAAGCTTTCTTT. This codes for CAIRTGGPNTEAFF.

The table lists this clonotype with many counts. The V and J genes are TRBV3-1 and TRBJ1-1; D gene ambiguous. V was pared by 0 bases and J by 6 bases, with 11 bases between. The CDR3 extends over 14 amino acids. CDR1 is LGHDT and CDR2 is YNNKEL in the germline V gene (reference sequence). As DNA, the CDR3 is TGTGCCAGCAGCCAAGAAATAAGGGCCGCTGAAGCTTTCTTT. Amino acids: CASSQEIRAAEAFF.

This clonotype has only a few counts. CDR3 protein: CASIEGGLNEKLFF. CDR3 sequence (DNA): TGTGCCAGCATAGAGGGTGGACTGAATGAAAAACTGTTTTTT. The chain combines TRBV6-1 with TRBJ1-4; D is uncertain. This CDR3 is 14 amino acids long. Germline lookup yields CDR1 MNHNS and CDR2 SASEGT. The ends were cut back, 7 bases at V and 5 bases at J, with 14 bases in the middle.

This clonotype has just a few counts. The chain combines TRBV29-1 with TRBJ1-2; D is unclear. Trimming removed 3 bases at V and 2 bases at J, with 10 bases between. The CDR3 runs 13 residues. Looked up from germline, CDR1 is SQVTM and CDR2 is ANQGSEA. CDR3 region: CSVELSPNYGYTF. The DNA of the CDR3 is TGCAGCGTTGAGCTGAGCCCCAACTATGGCTACACCTTC. Complete variable domain (other parts from reference TRBV29-1 and TRBJ1-2): SAVISQKPSRDICQRGTSLTIQCQVDSQVTMMFWYRQQPGQSLTLIATANQGSEATYESGFVIDKFPISRPNLTFSTLTVSNMSPEDSSIYLCSVELSPNYGYTFGSGTRLTVV.

Only a few counts were recorded for this clonotype. The chain is built from TRBV5-4 and TRBJ2-1; the D gene is possibly TRBD2 (5 bases). The CDR3 contains 19 residues. V shed 2 bases and J shed 2 bases, with 23 bases lying between them. In germline, CDR1 is SGHNT, CDR2 YYREEE (reference sequence). CDR3 sequence: CASSFGERESARAYNEQFF. The CDR3 bases are TGTGCCAGCAGCTTCGGGGAGAGGGAGTCGGCGAGAGCCTACAATGAGCAGTTCTTC.